The present T cell receptor beta chain was sequenced within a study of CD8 T cells in Susac syndrome. Study-wide background: Within the group of sequenced Susac syndrome patients, six had active disease and 8 or 9 were in remission. Each patient with Susac syndrome, at the time of blood draw, was therapy-naive, on corticosteroids, or on intravenous immunoglobulin alone. Study observations and caveats: Across the total CD8+ repertoires, more than 15 Susac-specific public clones were detected, and across the CD8+ TEMRA repertoires, four or five such clones were detected.

With random hexamers, roughly 0.45 to 1 ug RNA was reverse transcribed. A multiplex approach, immunoSEQ multiplex PCR, amplified TCR beta CDR3 across 54 Vbeta and 13 Jbeta. One entry per CDR3 protein, called by TCRdb with MiXCR from the immunoSEQ multiplex PCR reads. The data show fewer than 140,000 distinct CDR3 sequences, around 94% seen once. The CDR3 is made up of 15 amino acids. From germline, CDR1 is LNHNV and CDR2 YYDKDF (reference sequence). The ends were cut back, 0 bases at V and 6 bases at J, with 12 bases in the middle. On this clonotype: What it recognizes is unknown.

Sample: CD8+ T cells from PBMCs. This chain joins TRBV15 and TRBJ2-1; the D is unclear. This receptor was identified in a human donor with Susac syndrome. The CDR3 nucleotides are TGTGCCACCAGCAGAGATGGGGAAACCCTCAATGAGCAGTTCTTC. Amino acids: CATSRDGETLNEQFF.